The rows below give T cell receptor beta chains drawn from one sample of a study of blood T cell repertoires in COVID-19. Here immunoSEQ multiplex PCR was the method, and the copy in TCRdb shows in-frame clones only, minus some. The sample comprises about 180,000 clones, roughly 87% of which are singletons, and 1.2% rests with the top ten. The specimen was PBMCs or T cells enriched from blood (not recorded which). The source is a human donor with acute COVID-19. The donor label of this sample is uncertain. Each CDR3 is given with its conserved first and last residue. Clone size is not always given. Where it is, it says once, few, many or a class for expanded clones.

V gene	J gene	clone size	CDR3 protein
TRBV19	TRBJ1-1	NA	CASENVPGEAFF
TRBV5-3	TRBJ1-2	NA	CARSLAPGIKYYGYTF
TRBV7-3	TRBJ2-1	once	CASSSGVEQFF
TRBV7-9	TRBJ1-4	NA	CASSGTGGEKLFF
TRBV15	TRBJ1-1	few	CATSAGGGPNTEAFF
TRBV6-2/TRBV6-3	TRBJ1-3	NA	CASSSRVSGNTIYF
TRBV7-9	TRBJ2-5	NA	CASSFVPGQQETQYF
TRBV19	TRBJ1-6	NA	CASSAGQGNSPLHF
TRBV4-1	TRBJ2-7	NA	CASSQTVLATYEQYF
TRBV19	TRBJ1-1	NA	CASSPQARVITEAFF
TRBV6-2/TRBV6-3	TRBJ2-7	NA	CASSYSRFYEQYF
TRBV20-1	TRBJ2-4	NA	CSASSWAVLGKNIQYF
TRBV14	TRBJ1-1	NA	CASSVQNTEAFF
TRBV4-3	TRBJ1-1	NA	CASSLDTGPMNTEAFF
TRBV27	TRBJ1-6	few	CASRSPNSPLHF
TRBV5-1	TRBJ2-1	NA	CASSLRLAGGNEQFF
TRBV6-7	TRBJ1-4	NA	CASSYPPRRDRRFNEKLFF
TRBV20-1	TRBJ2-5	few	CSAGGGETQYF
TRBV4-2	TRBJ1-5	NA	CASSQGRVNNQPQHF
TRBV19	TRBJ1-1	NA	CASRTDRVNTEAFF
TRBV9	TRBJ2-7	NA	CASSVSGTGGPYEQYF
TRBV24-1	TRBJ1-4	few	CATKEGRQANNEKLFF
TRBV5-1	TRBJ2-1	NA	CASSRESSYNEQFF
TRBV5-6	TRBJ1-2	few	CASSLPGINYGYTF
TRBV10-1	TRBJ2-5	NA	CASSRGNGETQYF
TRBV6-5	TRBJ2-3	NA	CASSYSGGGSPDTQYF
TRBV3-1/TRBV3-2	TRBJ2-1	NA	CASSHQGRGLNNEQFF
TRBV9	TRBJ1-4	NA	CASSVSGRDEKLFF
TRBV9	TRBJ2-7	NA	CASSVEAGGLDEQYF
TRBV7-9	TRBJ1-1	NA	CASSFLQGPEAFF
TRBV4-2	TRBJ2-3	NA	CASSQGSSTDTQYF
TRBV30	TRBJ2-4	NA	CAWSKEQGVKNIQYF
TRBV5-1	TRBJ1-2	NA	CARGTGGRVFYGYTF
TRBV27	TRBJ2-1	NA	CASSLSRLADYNEQFF
TRBV4-1	TRBJ2-7	NA	CASSQVSGGDEQYF
TRBV3-1/TRBV3-2	TRBJ2-1	NA	CASSHGDSYNEQFF
TRBV28	TRBJ1-2	NA	CASSLGQESYGYTF
TRBV11-2	TRBJ1-2	once	CASSLAYRGPHGYTF
TRBV18	TRBJ2-7	NA	CASSAGTAREQYF
TRBV29-1	TRBJ1-2	NA	CSDLDRVRGYTF
TRBV13	TRBJ2-2	NA	CASSVRTGGSGELFF
TRBV18	TRBJ2-7	NA	CASSPRDSYEQYF
TRBV10-3	TRBJ1-1	NA	CAIIAGPLSTEAFF
TRBV30	TRBJ1-1	NA	CAWRLTEMNTEAFF
TRBV25-1	TRBJ2-3	NA	CASSELRKGDTDTQYF
TRBV11-2	TRBJ2-5	NA	CASARQGQQETQYF
TRBV7-9	TRBJ2-3	NA	CASSSQGTDTQYF
TRBV11-1	TRBJ2-1	NA	CASSPTGGFNNEQFF
TRBV11-2	TRBJ1-2	few	CASSLVWEGNGYTF